A selection of T cell receptor beta chains follows, all from one sample in a study of CD8 T cells in ankylosing spondylitis. TCRdb redid the calling of the 5' RACE reads with MiXCR, one entry per CDR3 protein. The sample consists of roughly 370,000 distinct CDR3 sequences, approximately 20% of them appearing once. Sequenced material: blood, either unsorted or a sorted T cell fraction (not recorded which). The receptors shown here come from a male donor with ankylosing spondylitis. CDR3s include the opening cysteine and the closing phenylalanine or tryptophan. The order of the fields is J gene, V gene, CDR3 length, clone size, D gene, CDR3 protein, CDR3 DNA. The D gene is left open where the match is weak. Clone sizes are given selectively: once, few, many, or a class where the clone is expanded.

>TRBJ2-3|TRBV20-1|14|-|TRBD2
CSASRLAGTDTQYF
TGCAGTGCTTCCCGACTAGCGGGCACAGATACGCAGTATTTT
>TRBJ2-1|TRBV5-1|14|few|TRBD2
CASSMTSGSNEQFF
TGCGCCAGCAGTATGACTAGCGGGAGTAATGAGCAGTTCTTC
>TRBJ2-5|TRBV6-1|15|-|TRBD1
CASSEANRGQETQYF
TGTGCCAGCAGTGAAGCAAACAGGGGGCAAGAGACCCAGTACTTC
>TRBJ1-1|TRBV20-1|14|few|TRBD1
CSAPRTGRNTEAFF
TGCAGTGCTCCCAGGACAGGGAGGAACACTGAAGCTTTCTTT
>TRBJ1-2|TRBV7-2|11|-|-
CASSLGWGYTF
TGTGCCAGCAGCTTGGGCTGGGGCTACACCTTC
>TRBJ1-2|TRBV6-5|14|few|-
CASSYGQPFSGYTF
TGTGCCAGCAGTTACGGGCAGCCCTTTAGTGGCTACACCTTC
>TRBJ1-1|TRBV7-2|13|many|-
CASSYSRDTEAFF
TGTGCCAGCAGCTACTCCCGGGACACTGAAGCTTTCTTT
>TRBJ2-7|TRBV5-6|18|few|TRBD2
CASSNGTSGRAFSYEQYF
TGTGCCAGCAGCAACGGGACTAGCGGGAGAGCCTTTTCCTACGAGCAGTACTTC
>TRBJ2-7|TRBV20-1|13|-|-
CSAPDGISYEQYF
TGCAGTGCCCCGGACGGTATCTCCTACGAGCAGTACTTC
>TRBJ1-5|TRBV25-1|15|few|-
CASSESRGEAQPQHF
TGTGCCAGCAGTGAATCGAGAGGGGAGGCTCAGCCCCAGCATTTT
>TRBJ1-2|TRBV12-3/TRBV12-4|17|few|TRBD1
CASSSGTGGRFNYGYTF
TGTGCCAGCAGTTCGGGGACAGGGGGAAGATTTAACTATGGCTACACCTTC
>TRBJ2-7|TRBV20-1|13|-|TRBD2
CSARPSGSFEQYF
TGCAGTGCTAGACCCAGCGGGAGTTTCGAGCAGTACTTC
>TRBJ2-2|TRBV15|16|once|TRBD2
CATSPGLAGNTGELFF
TGTGCCACCAGCCCCGGACTAGCGGGGAACACCGGGGAGCTGTTTTTT
>TRBJ2-3|TRBV27|12|-|TRBD1
CASSLRQGPPYF
TGTGCCAGCAGTTTAAGACAGGGCCCTCCGTATTTT
>TRBJ2-1|TRBV19|15|-|TRBD2
CASTLGLAGANEQFF
TGTGCCAGTACCCTGGGACTAGCGGGAGCCAATGAGCAGTTCTTC
>TRBJ2-1|TRBV20-1|14|few|TRBD2
CSAREGLAGVEQFF
TGCAGTGCTAGAGAGGGACTAGCGGGAGTTGAGCAGTTCTTC
>TRBJ2-1|TRBV24-1|14|few|-
CATSDNRVYNEQFF
TGTGCCACCAGTGACAACAGGGTCTACAATGAGCAGTTCTTC
>TRBJ2-7|TRBV12-3/TRBV12-4|14|-|-
CASSSVPPVSEQYF
TGTGCCAGCAGCTCCGTCCCGCCTGTCTCAGAGCAGTACTTC
>TRBJ2-7|TRBV20-1|15|-|TRBD2
CSARDRSGRAYEQYF
TGCAGTGCTAGAGACCGGAGCGGGAGGGCCTACGAGCAGTACTTC
>TRBJ2-5|TRBV5-1|14|-|-
CASSSTTWTETQYF
TGCGCCAGCAGCTCGACGACATGGACGGAGACCCAGTACTTC
>TRBJ1-1|TRBV12-3/TRBV12-4|14|-|-
CASSAHGGNTEAFF
TGTGCCAGCAGTGCCCACGGAGGGAACACTGAAGCTTTCTTT
>TRBJ1-3|TRBV7-9|16|-|-
CASSFTQGPSGNTIYF
TGTGCCAGCAGCTTCACACAGGGCCCCTCTGGAAACACCATATATTTT
>TRBJ2-5|TRBV20-1|15|-|-
CSGGPWGERQETQYF
TGCAGTGGAGGGCCGTGGGGTGAGCGGCAAGAGACCCAGTACTTC
>TRBJ2-5|TRBV6-5|14|-|-
CASSSAGIQETQYF
TGTGCCAGCAGTTCGGCGGGTATACAAGAGACCCAGTACTTC
>TRBJ2-3|TRBV7-2|15|-|-
CASSSPGVITDTQYF
TGTGCCAGCAGCTCCCCCGGGGTCATCACAGATACGCAGTATTTT